These 22 T cell receptor beta chains originate from one sample sequenced in a study of early T cells in non-severe SARS-CoV-2 infection. TCRdb re-called the 5' RACE reads through MiXCR, storing one row per CDR3 protein. There are roughly 60,000 distinct CDR3 sequences in the sample; roughly 8.4% occur only once, and 3% to 3.5% lies in the top ten. The sequenced sample was whole blood. These receptors were taken from an adult who was a healthcare worker with PCR-confirmed SARS-CoV-2 infection or an uninfected control (not recorded which).

The chain couples TRBV29-1 to TRBJ2-1; possible D gene TRBD2, 6 bases. Looked up from germline, CDR1 is SQVTM and CDR2 is ANQGSEA. Trimming stripped 7 bases from V and 7 bases from J, with 23 bases between. This CDR3 is 15 amino acids long. Here the CDR3 reads CSATRPGEQLNEQFF. DNA of the CDR3: TGCAGCGCCACCAGACCGGGGGAGCAATTAAATGAGCAGTTCTTC.

At least ten counts were recorded for this clonotype. The chain has TRBV27 and TRBJ2-3; D not resolved. Trimming removed 5 bases at V and 5 bases at J, with 14 bases between. Germline V gives CDR1 MNHEY, CDR2 SMNVEV (reference sequence). The CDR3 spans 14 residues. The CDR3 DNA reads TGTGCCAGCAGTGGTCAGTTACTATTAGATACGCAGTATTTT. Protein sequence: CASSGQLLLDTQYF.

This chain connects TRBV9 to TRBJ2-7; D possibly corresponds to TRBD2 (5 bases). CDR3 length: 15 amino acids. V was pared by 0 bases and J by 3 bases, with 13 bases between. Germline V gene sequence: CDR1 SGDLS, CDR2 YYNGEE. The CDR3 loop reads CASSVEEGAIYEQYF. In DNA form, the CDR3 reads TGTGCCAGCAGCGTAGAAGAGGGAGCGATCTACGAGCAGTACTTC.

The chain employs TRBV7-3 and TRBJ2-2, with D unresolved. This CDR3 has 18 residues. Germline V lookup: CDR1 SGHTA, CDR2 FQGTGA. Trimming stripped 0 bases from V and 6 bases from J, with 20 bases between. CDR3 region: CASSLTNSAGKRAGELFF. CDR3 nucleotide sequence: TGTGCCAGCAGCTTAACCAACTCGGCAGGAAAACGCGCCGGGGAGCTGTTTTTT.

This clonotype was observed a few times. The rearrangement links TRBV20-1 to TRBJ2-7, with TRBD2 matching 8 bases. From germline, CDR1 is DFQATT and CDR2 SNEGSKA (reference sequence). V was pared by 4 bases and J by 0 bases, with 5 bases of the junction left unmatched. The CDR3 is 14 amino acids. CDR3 protein: CSATDRGGSYEQYF. In DNA form, the CDR3 reads TGCAGTGCTACGGACCGGGGGGGCTCCTACGAGCAGTACTTC.

This clonotype appeared many times. The V gene is TRBV18, the J gene TRBJ2-5, with D perhaps TRBD2 (5 bases). The CDR3 runs 13 residues. Germline V CDR1 and CDR2: KGHSH, LQKENI. V was shortened by 4 bases and J by 1 base, with 7 bases between the two germline ends. The CDR3 protein is CASSQRSQETQYF. CDR3 sequence (DNA): TGTGCCAGCTCACAGCGGAGCCAAGAGACCCAGTACTTC.

This clonotype was recorded many times. The J gene is TRBJ2-1, the V gene TRBV5-4, with 9 bases that match TRBD1. Germline V gene lookup returns CDR1 SGHNT and CDR2 YYREEE (reference sequence). The trim removed 5 bases at V and 6 bases at J, leaving 15 bases unmatched. This CDR3 is 17 amino acids long. The CDR3: CASSHPTPGQGLNEQFF. The CDR3 region has the DNA TGTGCCAGCAGTCATCCCACACCGGGACAGGGACTCAATGAGCAGTTCTTC.

The chain is built from TRBV19 and TRBJ2-3, with TRBD2 matching over 12 bases. After removal of 7 bases from V and 4 bases from J, the junction contained 3 bases not matched to a gene. The CDR3 length is 14 residues. Germline V gene lookup returns CDR1 LNHDA and CDR2 SQIVND (reference sequence). Here the CDR3 reads CASMTSGSPDTQYF. CDR3 coding DNA: TGTGCCAGTATGACTAGCGGGAGCCCAGATACGCAGTATTTT.

This clonotype came up many times. The J gene is TRBJ2-7, the V gene TRBV11-2; possibly TRBD2 for D (6 bases). Trimming shortened V by 1 base and J by 4 bases, and 11 bases separated the two germline ends. The germline CDR1 and CDR2 sequences are SGHAT and FQNNGV. This CDR3 has 14 residues. The CDR3: CASSLALASYEQYF. The CDR3 bases are TGTGCCAGCAGCTTAGCACTAGCCTCTTACGAGCAGTACTTC.

This clonotype was seen at least ten times. Here the CDR3 DNA reads TGTGCCAGCACTACGACGGGGGCGGAAAAACTGTTTTTT. It specifies CASTTTGAEKLFF. The rearrangement uses TRBV12-3 or TRBV12-4 and TRBJ1-4; TRBD1 is a possible D gene (6 bases). The CDR3 sequence is 13 residues long. Trimming removed 7 bases from V and 8 bases from J, with 14 bases in between.

A few counts support this clonotype. The J gene is TRBJ2-7, the V gene TRBV11-3, with a possible D match to TRBD1 (6 bases). CDR1 is SGHNT, CDR2 YENEEA, per germline. The CDR3 loop spans 14 amino acids. V lost 5 bases and J lost 0, with 11 bases in between. The CDR3 region has the DNA TGTGCCAGCAGCAAGGGACAACGCTCCTACGAGCAGTACTTC. Translating it yields CASSKGQRSYEQYF.

This clonotype was detected ten times or more. This chain connects TRBV11-2 to TRBJ2-3; either TRBD1 or TRBD2 may supply D (5 bases each). The V end lost 5 bases, the J end lost 1 base, and 16 bases lay between the germline ends. Germline lookup yields CDR1 SGHAT and CDR2 FQNNGV. The CDR3 is 16 residues long. The chain's CDR3 is CASSPRGRRGTDTQYF. The CDR3 nucleotides are TGTGCCAGCAGCCCCCGGGGCCGCCGAGGCACAGATACGCAGTATTTT.

This clonotype has just a few counts. The J gene is TRBJ1-5, the V gene TRBV2; possible D gene TRBD1, 5 bases. Germline-derived CDR1 and CDR2 are SNHLY and FYNNEI. V was shortened by 8 bases and J by 4 bases, with 15 bases between the two germline ends. The CDR3 runs to 14 residues. The CDR3 coding sequence is TGTGCCAGCGCCCGGGGGGAAGGGAATCAGCCCCAGCATTTT. This sequence encodes CASARGEGNQPQHF.

In this sample, this clonotype turned up many times. V is TRBV7-8 and J is TRBJ2-3; D call uncertain. Trimming shortened V by 1 base and J by 2 bases, and 7 bases separated the two germline ends. This CDR3 region has 14 residues. CDR1 is SGHVS, CDR2 FQNEAQ, per germline. The CDR3 nucleotides read TGTGCCAGCAGCTTAGGGCGTACCACAGATACGCAGTATTTT. It encodes CASSLGRTTDTQYF.

This clonotype was counted at least ten times. V usage is TRBV5-1 and J usage is TRBJ1-1; perhaps TRBD1 as D (5 bases). CDR1 and CDR2 from the germline V gene are SGHRS and YFSETQ. The CDR3 loop spans 14 amino acids. The germline V and J ends were trimmed by 5 bases and 5 bases, with 16 bases remaining between them. The CDR3 DNA reads TGCGCCAGCAGATACGGAGGGGCGCGGACTGAAGCTTTCTTT. Encoded protein: CASRYGGARTEAFF.

This clonotype was seen a few times. The chain uses TRBV5-1 and TRBJ1-1; D gene uncertain. The CDR3 loop spans 14 amino acids. Germline V gives CDR1 SGHRS, CDR2 YFSETQ. V was cut by 6 bases and J by 4 bases, with 16 bases left in between. The CDR3 nucleotides are TGCGCCAGCAACGCCGACGGAGGGTCCACTGAAGCTTTCTTT. This codes for CASNADGGSTEAFF.

This clonotype was observed at least ten times. The V and J genes are TRBV10-3 and TRBJ2-7, with 10 bases aligning to TRBD1. Germline V gene lookup returns CDR1 ENHRY and CDR2 SYGVKD. J gave up 3 bases and V 6 bases, and 2 bases lay outside the gene matches. CDR3 length: 13 amino acids. The CDR3 region has the DNA TGTGCCATCAGGGGACAGGGGAACTACGAGCAGTACTTC. It specifies CAIRGQGNYEQYF.

This clonotype came up a few times. CDR3 DNA sequence: TGTGCCAGCAGTGACTCCCAGCCCGGCGATTTAGACTACGAGCAGTACTTC. It codes for CASSDSQPGDLDYEQYF. The chain links TRBV6-4 to TRBJ2-7; D gene ambiguous. CDR1 MRHNA and CDR2 SNTAGT come from the germline V gene. The CDR3 is 17 amino acids. Between the trimmed V and J ends, which lost 0 bases and 3 bases, there was a span of 18 bases.

This chain connects TRBV30 to TRBJ1-6; D call uncertain. Germline-derived CDR1 and CDR2 are GTSNPN and SVGIG (reference sequence). V shed 1 base and J shed 7 bases, with 8 bases lying between them. This CDR3 region has 13 residues. In DNA, the CDR3 is TGTGCCTGGAGTGGAACAGCGAATTCACCCCTCCACTTT. This codes for CAWSGTANSPLHF.

This clonotype was counted only a few times. One end of the junction is discordant with germline, which a read error may explain. V is TRBV28 and J is TRBJ2-5; 9 nucleotides line up with TRBD2. Germline V CDR1 and CDR2: MDHEN, SYDVKM. CDR3 length: 14 amino acids. The CDR3 nucleotides are TGTGCCAGCAGTCCCCGGGGGGTAGCGGGAGAATTATATTTC. Translation: CASSPRGVAGELYF.

The table lists this clonotype with many counts. This chain links TRBV6-6 with TRBJ1-2; 7 nucleotides align to TRBD1. The ends lost 0 bases at V and 8 bases at J; junction bases unmatched: 6. CDR1 is MNHNY and CDR2 is SVGAGI in the germline V gene (reference sequence). CDR3 size: 14 residues. CDR3 protein: CASSYSPQGEGYTF. In DNA form, the CDR3 reads TGTGCCAGCAGTTACTCGCCCCAGGGGGAGGGCTACACCTTC.

The chain is built from TRBV5-1 and TRBJ2-1, with 12 nucleotides matching TRBD2. Trimming removed 2 bases from V and 0 bases from J; junction bases left unmatched: 6. The CDR3 has 18 residues. Germline CDR1 is SGHRS and CDR2 is YFSETQ. The CDR3 here is CASSFRTSGASSYNEQFF. As DNA, the CDR3 is TGCGCCAGCAGCTTTCGGACTAGCGGGGCGAGCTCCTACAATGAGCAGTTCTTC. The full variable domain, completed using reference TRBV5-1 and TRBJ2-1, is KAGVTQTPRYLIKTRGQQVTLSCSPISGHRSVSWYQQTPGQGLQFLFEYFSETQRNKGNFPGRFSGRQFSNSRSEMNVSTLELGDSALYLCASSFRTSGASSYNEQFFGPGTRLTVL.